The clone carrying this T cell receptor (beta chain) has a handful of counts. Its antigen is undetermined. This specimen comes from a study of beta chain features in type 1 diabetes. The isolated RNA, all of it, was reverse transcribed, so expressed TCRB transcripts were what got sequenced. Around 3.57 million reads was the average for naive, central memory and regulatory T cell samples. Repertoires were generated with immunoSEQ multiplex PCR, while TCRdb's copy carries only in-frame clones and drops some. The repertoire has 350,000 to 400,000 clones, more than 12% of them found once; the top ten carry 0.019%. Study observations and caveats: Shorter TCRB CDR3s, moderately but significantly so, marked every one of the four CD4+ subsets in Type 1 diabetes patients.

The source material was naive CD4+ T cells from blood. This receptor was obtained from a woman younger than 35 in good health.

The CDR3 DNA follows: TGTGCCAGCACCCGGATGGCTAGTGGGACCGGGGAGCTGTTTTTT. Amino acid sequence: CASTRMASGTGELFF. The V and J genes are TRBV28 and TRBJ2-2; D not resolved. Germline CDR1 and CDR2: MDHEN and SYDVKM. The CDR3 totals 15 residues. Deletions cut 7 bases from V and 5 bases from J, with 17 bases between.